The 32 T cell receptor beta chains below come from one sample, sequenced in a study of T cell changes during pregnancy in multiple sclerosis. Data came from immunoSEQ multiplex PCR; TCRdb stores just in-frame clones and leaves some out. The sample consists of fewer than 65,000 clones, 94% of them appearing once. Sequencing was performed on CD4+ T cells from peripheral blood mononuclear cells, taken in the third trimester of pregnancy. The receptors here all came from a female donor with multiple sclerosis, enrolled in a pregnancy study.

In DNA form, the CDR3 reads TGTGCCAGCAGCTTAAACAGGGACTACGAGCAGTACTTC. Translation: CASSLNRDYEQYF. V is TRBV7-2 and J is TRBJ2-7; the D gene is possibly TRBD1 (6 bases). V shed 2 bases and J shed 3 bases, with 8 bases lying between them. The CDR3 loop spans 13 amino acids. The germline CDR1 and CDR2 sequences are SGHTA and FQGNSA.

The chain uses TRBV2 and TRBJ1-5, with unresolved D. The CDR3 consists of 17 residues. Germline V lookup: CDR1 SNHLY, CDR2 FYNNEI. V was clipped by 1 base and J by 3 bases, with 16 bases between them. The DNA of the CDR3 is TGTGCCAGCAGTGAAGACGGGATGGGCAGATACAATCAGCCCCAGCATTTT. This encodes CASSEDGMGRYNQPQHF.

V usage is TRBV14 and J usage is TRBJ2-1; TRBD2 matches 9 bases. Germline V gives CDR1 SGHDN, CDR2 FVKESK. The junction had 9 bases not matched to a gene; V was cut back by 0 bases and J by 6 bases. CDR3 length: 17 amino acids. The DNA of the CDR3 is TGTGCCAGCAGCCAAGACCAGCGGGGGGTCGGGGGCAATGAGCAGTTCTTC. The encoded protein is CASSQDQRGVGGNEQFF.

This chain joins TRBV7-3 and TRBJ2-3, with 11 positions matching TRBD2. This CDR3 contains 16 residues. The junction had 6 bases not matched to a gene; V was cut back by 3 bases and J by 4 bases. In germline, CDR1 is SGHTA, CDR2 FQGTGA. The CDR3 loop is CASSLNSGRAADTQYF. As DNA, the CDR3 is TGTGCCAGCAGCTTGAATAGCGGGAGGGCCGCAGATACGCAGTATTTT.

The chain couples TRBV2 to TRBJ2-3; 7 bases align to TRBD2. The J segment lost 2 bases and the V segment lost 8 bases, leaving 4 bases of the junction unmatched. CDR1 and CDR2 (germline): SNHLY, FYNNEI. This CDR3 has 13 residues. The CDR3 DNA follows: TGTGCCAGCCGACGGGGGGTCACAGATACGCAGTATTTT. It encodes CASRRGVTDTQYF.

The chain uses TRBV11-1 and TRBJ2-5; a possible D gene is TRBD1 (6 bases). The germline CDR1 and CDR2 sequences are SGHAT and FQDESV (reference sequence). Trimming shortened V by 2 bases and J by 3 bases, and 13 bases separated the two germline ends. The CDR3 has 15 residues. In nucleotides, the CDR3 is TGTGCCAGCAGCTTAATTGGGCAGGGGAAAGAGACCCAGTACTTC. Amino acids: CASSLIGQGKETQYF.

This sequence joins TRBV28 and TRBJ2-7, with TRBD1 matching over 8 bases. Germline V gives CDR1 MDHEN, CDR2 SYDVKM. There are 15 residues in the CDR3. V lost 7 bases and J lost 0; bases outside the gene matches: 8. In nucleotides, the CDR3 is TGTGCCAGCAAAACGGGGACAGGTCGCTCCTACGAGCAGTACTTC. Protein product: CASKTGTGRSYEQYF.

The chain combines TRBV18 with TRBJ2-1; D unresolved. V gave up 6 bases and J gave up 5 bases, with 5 bases separating them. CDR1 and CDR2 from the germline V gene are KGHSH and LQKENI. The CDR3 contains 11 residues. CDR3 amino acids: CASSANNEQFF. CDR3 bases: TGTGCCAGCTCGGCCAACAATGAGCAGTTCTTC. The full variable domain, with the rest looked up from reference TRBV18 and TRBJ2-1, is NAGVMQNPRHLVRRRGQEARLRCSPMKGHSHVYWYRQLPEEGLKFMVYLQKENIIDESGMPKERFSAEFPKEGPSILRIQQVVRGDSAAYFCASSANNEQFFGPGTRLTVL.

The chain combines TRBV9 with TRBJ1-2; a possible D gene is TRBD1 (6 bases). The V end lost 2 bases, the J end lost 6 bases, and 14 bases lay between the germline ends. Per the germline V gene, CDR1 is SGDLS and CDR2 is YYNGEE. CDR3 length: 14 amino acids. CDR3 DNA: TGTGCCAGCAGCGTGGGGGGGGCAAGTAATGGCTACACCTTC. As protein: CASSVGGASNGYTF.

This chain uses TRBV5-1 with TRBJ1-1; 10 positions match TRBD1. The junction had 3 bases not matched to a gene; V was cut back by 2 bases and J by 5 bases. Germline CDR1 SGHRS, CDR2 YFSETQ. The CDR3 is made up of 14 amino acids. The CDR3 DNA sequence: TGCGCCAGCAGCTTTGGGACAGGGGAAACTGAAGCTTTCTTT. Amino acid sequence: CASSFGTGETEAFF. The whole variable domain, remainder taken from reference TRBV5-1 and TRBJ1-1, is KAGVTQTPRYLIKTRGQQVTLSCSPISGHRSVSWYQQTPGQGLQFLFEYFSETQRNKGNFPGRFSGRQFSNSRSEMNVSTLELGDSALYLCASSFGTGETEAFFGQGTRLTVV.

J is TRBJ2-5 and V is TRBV2; 8 positions match TRBD1. J was trimmed by 6 bases and V by 3 bases; bases with no gene match: 9. This CDR3 has 15 amino acids. Germline lookup yields CDR1 SNHLY and CDR2 FYNNEI. Written as DNA, the CDR3 is TGTGCCAGCAGTGACCGGGACAGGTCTCAACAGACCCAGTACTTC. Translated: CASSDRDRSQQTQYF. Based on the CDR3 plus reference TRBV2 and TRBJ2-5, the full variable domain is EPEVTQTPSHQVTQMGQEVILRCVPISNHLYFYWYRQILGQKVEFLVSFYNNEISEKSEIFDDQFSVERPDGSNFTLKIRSTKLEDSAMYFCASSDRDRSQQTQYFGPGTRLLVL.

This clone was detected only once. The V call is TRBV5-1, the J call TRBJ1-1, with TRBD1 matching over 12 bases. Unmatched junction bases numbered 5, after V lost 0 bases and J lost 8 bases. Per germline, CDR1 SGHRS and CDR2 YFSETQ. This CDR3 spans 15 amino acids. The CDR3 bases are TGCGCCAGCAGCTTGGTGGGACAGGGGGCGCGGGAAGCTTTCTTT. Translated: CASSLVGQGAREAFF. The whole variable domain, remainder taken from reference TRBV5-1 and TRBJ1-1, is KAGVTQTPRYLIKTRGQQVTLSCSPISGHRSVSWYQQTPGQGLQFLFEYFSETQRNKGNFPGRFSGRQFSNSRSEMNVSTLELGDSALYLCASSLVGQGAREAFFGQGTRLTVV.

V is TRBV5-1 and J is TRBJ2-3, with a tentative D call TRBD2 (6 bases). The CDR3 totals 18 residues. The germline V gene encodes CDR1 SGHRS and CDR2 YFSETQ. Trimming took off 3 bases at V and 0 bases at J, with 20 bases between the two ends. The CDR3: CASSWTSGGRSSTDTQYF. In DNA, the CDR3 is TGCGCCAGCAGCTGGACCTCCGGGGGAAGATCTAGCACAGATACGCAGTATTTT. The full variable domain, in which reference TRBV5-1 and TRBJ2-3 provide the parts outside the CDR3, is KAGVTQTPRYLIKTRGQQVTLSCSPISGHRSVSWYQQTPGQGLQFLFEYFSETQRNKGNFPGRFSGRQFSNSRSEMNVSTLELGDSALYLCASSWTSGGRSSTDTQYFGPGTRLTVL.

The gene calls are TRBV20-1 and TRBJ2-7, with D maybe TRBD2 (5 bases). Germline CDR1 reads DFQATT; CDR2 reads SNEGSKA (reference sequence). The CDR3 is made up of 11 amino acids. The ends were cut back, 3 bases at V and 5 bases at J, with 8 bases in the middle. CDR3 coding DNA: TGCAGTGCTAGCCGAGCGGACGAGCAGTACTTC. Residues: CSASRADEQYF.

This chain joins TRBV9 and TRBJ2-3; 10 nucleotides line up with TRBD2. CDR1 and CDR2 from the germline V gene are SGDLS and YYNGEE. The CDR3 is made up of 15 amino acids. J was trimmed by 7 bases and V by 0 bases; bases with no gene match: 5. CDR3 nucleotide sequence: TGTGCCAGCAGCGTAGGAGCGGGAGGGATTAATACGCAGTATTTT. This gives the protein CASSVGAGGINTQYF.

The chain recombines TRBV19 with TRBJ2-3, with TRBD2 as a possible D gene (6 bases). Trimming removed 4 bases at V and 0 bases at J, with 11 bases between. Germline CDR1 LNHDA, CDR2 SQIVND (reference sequence). This CDR3 has 15 amino acids. The chain's CDR3 is CASSTLAGSTDTQYF. The CDR3 DNA sequence: TGTGCCAGTAGTACCTTGGCGGGGAGCACAGATACGCAGTATTTT. Together with reference TRBV19 and TRBJ2-3, the CDR3 gives the full variable domain: DGGITQSPKYLFRKEGQNVTLSCEQNLNHDAMYWYRQDPGQGLRLIYYSQIVNDFQKGDIAEGYSVSREKKESFPLTVTSAQKNPTAFYLCASSTLAGSTDTQYFGPGTRLTVL.

J is TRBJ2-3 and V is TRBV27, with D possibly TRBD1 on 6 matching bases. Germline V lookup: CDR1 MNHEY, CDR2 SMNVEV (reference sequence). Trimming pared 5 bases from V and 5 bases from J, leaving 14 bases between. CDR3 length: 14 residues. The CDR3 here is CASSTRQDQDTQYF. The CDR3 DNA is TGTGCCAGCAGTACTCGACAGGATCAAGATACGCAGTATTTT.

This sequence joins TRBV11-3 and TRBJ2-1; no definite D call. The germline gives CDR1 SGHNT, CDR2 YENEEA. The length of the CDR3 is 13 residues. Trimming removed 1 base from V and 5 bases from J, with 6 bases in between. The CDR3 DNA follows: TGTGCCAGCAGCTTAGTGTCAGACAATGAGCAGTTCTTC. The encoded protein is CASSLVSDNEQFF.

The chain combines TRBV29-1 with TRBJ2-3, with TRBD2 identical over 7 bases. CDR3 size: 14 residues. With 1 base clipped from V and 2 bases from J, the junction kept 3 bases outside the gene matches. Looked up from germline, CDR1 is SQVTM and CDR2 is ANQGSEA. The CDR3 loop is CSVEGGRDTDTQYF. CDR3 nucleotide sequence: TGCAGCGTTGAAGGCGGGAGAGACACAGATACGCAGTATTTT.

This chain uses TRBV7-9 with TRBJ2-7, with 7 bases identical to TRBD1. Germline V gene data show CDR1 as SEHNR and CDR2 as FQNEAQ (reference sequence). Trimming took 5 bases from V and 1 from J; bases not matched to a gene: 8. There are 15 residues in the CDR3. CDR3 protein: CASSRGTAISYEQYF. The CDR3 coding sequence is TGTGCCAGCAGCCGAGGGACAGCTATTTCCTACGAGCAGTACTTC.

The genes are TRBV18 and TRBJ2-2; 8 bases fit TRBD2. The CDR3 length is 15 residues. CDR1 and CDR2 from the germline V gene are KGHSH and LQKENI. Trimming removed 1 base from V and 7 bases from J; junction bases left unmatched: 5. The CDR3 spells CASSPRAGGYGELFF. CDR3 in DNA: TGTGCCAGCTCACCACGGGCGGGAGGATACGGGGAGCTGTTTTTT.

This chain uses TRBV9 with TRBJ2-1; perhaps TRBD2 as D (6 bases). The CDR3 is made up of 15 amino acids. V lost 0 bases to trimming and J lost 2 bases, with 9 bases between them. Germline lookup yields CDR1 SGDLS and CDR2 YYNGEE. DNA of the CDR3: TGTGCCAGCAGCGTAGAACTAGCAACCTACAATGAGCAGTTCTTC. The encoded protein is CASSVELATYNEQFF.

V gene TRBV7-9 combines with J gene TRBJ2-1; TRBD1 is a possible D gene (6 bases). The CDR3 consists of 17 residues. Germline CDR1 SEHNR, CDR2 FQNEAQ (reference sequence). V was shortened by 0 bases and J by 3 bases, with 15 bases between the two germline ends. The CDR3 sequence is CASSLALRTDNYNEQFF. CDR3 DNA: TGTGCCAGCAGCTTAGCGCTTAGGACAGACAACTACAATGAGCAGTTCTTC.

This chain joins TRBV19 and TRBJ2-1, with 8 bases aligning to TRBD2. Germline values: CDR1 LNHDA, CDR2 SQIVND (reference sequence). The CDR3 covers 17 residues. The junction had 9 bases not matched to a gene; V was cut back by 2 bases and J by 3 bases. CDR3 nucleotides: TGTGCCAGTAGTATAAGGATTGGGCTAGCGGGCTACAATGAGCAGTTCTTC. Translated: CASSIRIGLAGYNEQFF.

This chain uses TRBV7-3 with TRBJ2-1; 9 bases match TRBD2. This CDR3 is built from 15 residues. V was pared by 2 bases and J by 6 bases, with 5 bases of the junction left unmatched. Germline V lookup: CDR1 SGHTA, CDR2 FQGTGA. Here the CDR3 DNA reads TGTGCCAGCAGCTTAGTGGGCGGGAGGGTCAATGAGCAGTTCTTC. The encoded protein is CASSLVGGRVNEQFF.

The CDR3 nucleotides read TGTGCCAGCAGCTTACATGGCGGCGGATCCTACGAGCAGTACTTC. This gives the protein CASSLHGGGSYEQYF. This chain joins TRBV7-3 and TRBJ2-7, with D unresolved. The CDR3 consists of 15 residues. The V gene's germline CDR1 is SGHTA and CDR2 FQGTGA. Trimming left V 2 bases short and J 1 base short, with 12 bases between.

The V gene is TRBV6-4, the J gene TRBJ1-2, with D uncertain. This CDR3 comprises 12 residues. CDR1 and CDR2 (germline): MRHNA, SNTAGT. V was pared by 2 bases and J by 12 bases, with 13 bases between. The DNA of the CDR3 is TGTGCCAGCAGTGACGGGCGCTCGATCCACACCTTC. Its protein product is CASSDGRSIHTF.

The chain recombines TRBV11-3 with TRBJ2-7; D is possibly TRBD1 (9 bases). In germline, CDR1 is SGHNT, CDR2 YENEEA. Trimming stripped 3 bases from V and 3 bases from J, with 24 bases between. The CDR3 is made up of 18 amino acids. The CDR3: CASSFFAGGQGMSYEQYF. CDR3 sequence (DNA): TGTGCCAGCAGCTTTTTCGCGGGGGGACAGGGAATGAGCTACGAGCAGTACTTC.

In this sample, this clone turned up a few times. The chain has TRBV2 and TRBJ1-2; D is perhaps TRBD1 (5 bases). Trimming took 7 bases from V and 4 from J, leaving 10 bases between them. CDR1 and CDR2 from the germline V gene are SNHLY and FYNNEI. The CDR3 is 12 amino acids. The CDR3 region is CASTAQGYGYTF. DNA for the CDR3: TGTGCCAGCACCGCCCAGGGCTATGGCTACACCTTC.

This sequence joins TRBV5-4 and TRBJ1-1, with D possibly matching TRBD1 (6 bases). This CDR3 is 13 amino acids long. V was shortened by 1 base and J by 12 bases, with 16 bases between the two germline ends. Germline V gene sequence: CDR1 SGHNT, CDR2 YYREEE (reference sequence). The CDR3 sequence is CASSLYGGPAPFF. The CDR3 nucleotides are TGTGCCAGCAGCTTGTATGGGGGCCCCGCGCCTTTCTTT.

The chain has TRBV12-5 and TRBJ1-2, with 7 bases aligning to TRBD1. Germline-derived CDR1 and CDR2 are LGHNT and FRNRAP. This CDR3 region has 16 residues. J gave up 4 bases and V 0 bases, and 8 bases lay outside the gene matches. CDR3 sequence reads: CASGLVGTADPYGYTF. As DNA, the CDR3 is TGTGCTAGTGGTTTGGTAGGGACAGCGGACCCCTATGGCTACACCTTC. Together with reference TRBV12-5 and TRBJ1-2, the CDR3 gives the full variable domain: DARVTQTPRHKVTEMGQEVTMRCQPILGHNTVFWYRQTMMQGLELLAYFRNRAPLDDSGMPKDRFSAEMPDATLATLKIQPSEPRDSAVYFCASGLVGTADPYGYTFGSGTRLTVV.

This clone was seen a single time. The junction departs from the called germline gene at one end, perhaps through a read error. The J gene is TRBJ1-3, the V gene TRBV18; 7 bases map to TRBD1. Germline loops: CDR1 KGHSH, CDR2 LQKENI. The CDR3 covers 15 residues. Here the CDR3 DNA reads TGTGCCAGCTCGCCACAGGGGAACCCTGGAAACACCATATATTTT. Translating it yields CASSPQGNPGNTIYF.